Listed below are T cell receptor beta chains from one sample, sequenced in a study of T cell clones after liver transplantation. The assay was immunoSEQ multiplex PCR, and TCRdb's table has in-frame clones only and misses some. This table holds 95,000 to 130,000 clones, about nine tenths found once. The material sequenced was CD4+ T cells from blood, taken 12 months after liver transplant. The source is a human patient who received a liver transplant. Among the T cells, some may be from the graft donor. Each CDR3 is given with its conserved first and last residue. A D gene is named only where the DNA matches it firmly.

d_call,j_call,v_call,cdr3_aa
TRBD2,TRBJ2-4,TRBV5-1,CASSAPSGSLNIQYF
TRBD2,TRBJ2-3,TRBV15,CATSREKPGLVTDTQYF
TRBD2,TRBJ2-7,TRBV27,CASSLAGGPVVGEQYF
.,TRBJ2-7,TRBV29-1,CSVLVPGPTTYEQYF
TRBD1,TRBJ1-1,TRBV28,CASRSRDRYTEAFF
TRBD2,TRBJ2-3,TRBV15,CASGLAGGPTDTQYF
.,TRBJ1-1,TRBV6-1,CATLRQLMNTEAFF
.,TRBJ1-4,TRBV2,CASSWDPKIFRPNEKLFF
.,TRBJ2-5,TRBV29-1,CSGLKRETQYF
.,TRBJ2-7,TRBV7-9,CASSFTGTYEQYF
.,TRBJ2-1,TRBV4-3,CASSQPKGGVTQNEQFF
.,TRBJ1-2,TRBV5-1,CASSPPEGPGYTF
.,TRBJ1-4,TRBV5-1,CASSLGRAEKLFF
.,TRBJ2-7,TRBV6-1,CASQPPGTYEQYF
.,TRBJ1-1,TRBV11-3,CASSPRLEEAFF
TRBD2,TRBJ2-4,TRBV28,CASSPGLAHTLAKNIQYF
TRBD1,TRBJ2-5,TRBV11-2,CASSLRTGGEWETQYF
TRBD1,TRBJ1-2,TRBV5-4,CASSPGQGSNYGYTF
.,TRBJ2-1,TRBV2,CASTPTRVSNEQFF
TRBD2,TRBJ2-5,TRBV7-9,CASSLGVAGGSETQYF
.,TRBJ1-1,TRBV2,CASSPQVTEAFF
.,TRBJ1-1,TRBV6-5,CASSPRQVLNTEAFF
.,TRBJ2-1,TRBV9,CASSVLDSSYNEQFF
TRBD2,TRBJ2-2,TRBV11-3,CASSLEGTIFPGELFF
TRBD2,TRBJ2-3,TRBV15,CATSRDLAGGDTQYF
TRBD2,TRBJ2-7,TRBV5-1,CASSLGPAGYEQYF
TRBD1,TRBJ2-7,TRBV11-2,CASSLTGSSEQYF
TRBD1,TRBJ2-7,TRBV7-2,CASSLSDTHRGYEQYF
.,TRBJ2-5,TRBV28,CASSFGTGGETQYF
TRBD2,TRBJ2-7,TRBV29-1,CSVRGGYEQYF
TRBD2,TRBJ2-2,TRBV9,CASSVALAGNTGELFF
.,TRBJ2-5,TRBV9,CASSVGLARAETQYF
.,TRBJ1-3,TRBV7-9,CASSLATSFSGNTIYF
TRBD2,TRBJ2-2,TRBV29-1,CSVEDRMGGAGELFF
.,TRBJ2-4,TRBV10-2,CASSESGGLGKNIQYF
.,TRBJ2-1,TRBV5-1,CASSLAEASYNEQFF
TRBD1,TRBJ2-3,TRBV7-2,CASSPGQGTQYF
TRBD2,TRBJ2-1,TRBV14,CASSREAGGYWYNEQFF
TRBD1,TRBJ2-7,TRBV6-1,CASSVGDRSYEQYF
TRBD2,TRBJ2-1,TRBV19,CASSIAARGGDEQFF
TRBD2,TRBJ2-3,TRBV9,CASSVGAGGGDTQYF
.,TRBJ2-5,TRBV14,CASGRLQGPQETQYF
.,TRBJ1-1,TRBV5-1,CASSFQTGPNTEAFF